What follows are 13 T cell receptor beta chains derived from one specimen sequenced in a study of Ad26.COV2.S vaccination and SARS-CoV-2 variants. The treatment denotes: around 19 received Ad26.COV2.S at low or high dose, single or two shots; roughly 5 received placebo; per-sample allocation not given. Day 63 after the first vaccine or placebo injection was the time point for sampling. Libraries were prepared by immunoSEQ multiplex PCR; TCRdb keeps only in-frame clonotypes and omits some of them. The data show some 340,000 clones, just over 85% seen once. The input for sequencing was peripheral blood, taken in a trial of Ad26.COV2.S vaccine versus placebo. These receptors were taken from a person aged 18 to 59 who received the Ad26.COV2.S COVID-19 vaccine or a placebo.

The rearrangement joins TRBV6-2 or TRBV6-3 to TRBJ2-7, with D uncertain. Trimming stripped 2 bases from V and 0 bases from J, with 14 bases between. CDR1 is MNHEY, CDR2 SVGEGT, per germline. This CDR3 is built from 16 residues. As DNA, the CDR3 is TGTGCCAGCAGTTACATTGGTCAACAACTCTCCTACGAGCAGTACTTC. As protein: CASSYIGQQLSYEQYF.

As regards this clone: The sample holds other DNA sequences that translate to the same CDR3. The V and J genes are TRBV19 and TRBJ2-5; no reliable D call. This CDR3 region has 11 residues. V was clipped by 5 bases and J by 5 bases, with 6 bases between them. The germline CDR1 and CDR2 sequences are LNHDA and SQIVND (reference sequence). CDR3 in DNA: TGTGCCAGTAGTCCTGGCGAGACCCAGTACTTC. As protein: CASSPGETQYF. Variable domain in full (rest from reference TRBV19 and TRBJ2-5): DGGITQSPKYLFRKEGQNVTLSCEQNLNHDAMYWYRQDPGQGLRLIYYSQIVNDFQKGDIAEGYSVSREKKESFPLTVTSAQKNPTAFYLCASSPGETQYFGPGTRLLVL.

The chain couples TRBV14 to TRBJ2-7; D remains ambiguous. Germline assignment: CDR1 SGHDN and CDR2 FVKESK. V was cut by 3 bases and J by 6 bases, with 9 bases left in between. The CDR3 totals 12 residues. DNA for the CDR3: TGTGCCAGCAGCCAGATTCTATCCGAGCAGTACTTC. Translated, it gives CASSQILSEQYF. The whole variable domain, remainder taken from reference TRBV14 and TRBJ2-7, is EAGVTQFPSHSVIEKGQTVTLRCDPISGHDNLYWYRRVMGKEIKFLLHFVKESKQDESGMPNNRFLAERTGGTYSTLKVQPAELEDSGVYFCASSQILSEQYFGPGTRLTVT.

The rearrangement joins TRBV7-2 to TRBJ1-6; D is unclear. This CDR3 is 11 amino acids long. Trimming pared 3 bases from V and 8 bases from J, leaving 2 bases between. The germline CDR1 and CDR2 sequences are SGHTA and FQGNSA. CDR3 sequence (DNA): TGTGCCAGCAGCTTTGATTCACCCCTCCACTTT. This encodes CASSFDSPLHF.

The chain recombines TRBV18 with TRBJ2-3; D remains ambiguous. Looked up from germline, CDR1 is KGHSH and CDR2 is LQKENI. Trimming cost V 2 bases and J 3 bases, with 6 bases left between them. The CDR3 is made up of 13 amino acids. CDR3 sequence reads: CASSPTATDTQYF. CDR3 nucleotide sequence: TGTGCCAGCTCACCAACTGCGACAGATACGCAGTATTTT.

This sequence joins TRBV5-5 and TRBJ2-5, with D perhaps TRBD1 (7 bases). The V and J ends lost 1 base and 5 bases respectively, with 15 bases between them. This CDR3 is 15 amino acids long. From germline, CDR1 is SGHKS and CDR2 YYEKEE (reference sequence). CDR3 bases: TGTGCCAGCAGCTTGTGGAGGGACAGAGGGGAGACCCAGTACTTC. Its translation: CASSLWRDRGETQYF.

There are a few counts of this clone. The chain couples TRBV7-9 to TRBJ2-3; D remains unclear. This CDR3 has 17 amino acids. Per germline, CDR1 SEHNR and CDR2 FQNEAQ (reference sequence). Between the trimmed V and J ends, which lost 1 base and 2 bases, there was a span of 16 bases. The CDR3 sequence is CASSLGQVTFFTDTQYF. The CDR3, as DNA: TGTGCCAGCAGCTTAGGGCAGGTTACCTTCTTCACAGATACGCAGTATTTT.

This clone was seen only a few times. CDR3 in DNA: TGTGCCAGCAGTCCTCGGGCAGGGACAGGAAACACCATATATTTT. It codes for CASSPRAGTGNTIYF. The chain combines TRBV6-5 with TRBJ1-3; tentatively, D is TRBD1 (6 bases). The CDR3 consists of 15 residues. Germline V gene lookup returns CDR1 MNHEY and CDR2 SVGAGI. Trimming took 5 bases from V and 4 from J, leaving 15 bases between them.

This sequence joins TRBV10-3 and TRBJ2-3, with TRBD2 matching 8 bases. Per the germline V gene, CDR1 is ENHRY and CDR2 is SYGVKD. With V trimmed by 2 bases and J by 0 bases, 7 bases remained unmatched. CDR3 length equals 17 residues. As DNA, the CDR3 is TGTGCCATCAGTGAGGCGGGGGGCTACATTAGCACAGATACGCAGTATTTT. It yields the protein CAISEAGGYISTDTQYF.

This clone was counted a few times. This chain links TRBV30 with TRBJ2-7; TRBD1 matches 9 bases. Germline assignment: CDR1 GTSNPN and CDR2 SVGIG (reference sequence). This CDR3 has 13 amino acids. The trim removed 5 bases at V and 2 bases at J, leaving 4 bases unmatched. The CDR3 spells CAWSRTGAYEQYF. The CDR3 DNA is TGTGCCTGGTCTCGGACAGGGGCCTACGAGCAGTACTTC.

The CDR3 protein is CASSEIPYEQYF. CDR3 DNA: TGTGCCAGCAGTGAAATACCCTACGAGCAGTACTTC. The rearrangement uses TRBV6-1 and TRBJ2-7; the D is unclear. V was shortened by 2 bases and J by 2 bases, with 4 bases between the two germline ends. The CDR3 spans 12 residues. CDR1 is MNHNS and CDR2 is SASEGT in the germline V gene.

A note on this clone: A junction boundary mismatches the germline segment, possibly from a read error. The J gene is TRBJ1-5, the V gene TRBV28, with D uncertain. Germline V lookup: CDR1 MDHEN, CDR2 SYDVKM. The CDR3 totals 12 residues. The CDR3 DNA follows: TGTGCCGGCAGTTTAAAAATCCTGCCCCAGCATTTT. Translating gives CAGSLKILPQHF. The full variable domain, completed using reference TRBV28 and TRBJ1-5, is DVKVTQSSRYLVKRTGEKVFLECVQDMDHENMFWYRQDPGLGLRLIYFSYDVKMKEKGDIPEGYSVSREKKERFSLILESASTNQTSMYLCAGSLKILPQHFGDGTRLSIL.

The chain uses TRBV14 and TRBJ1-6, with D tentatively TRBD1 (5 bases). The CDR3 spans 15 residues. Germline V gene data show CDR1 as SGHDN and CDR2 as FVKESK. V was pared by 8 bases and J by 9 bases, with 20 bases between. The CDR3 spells CASRAQGLGGSPLHF. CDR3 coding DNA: TGTGCCAGCCGAGCCCAGGGCCTAGGAGGTTCACCCCTCCACTTT.